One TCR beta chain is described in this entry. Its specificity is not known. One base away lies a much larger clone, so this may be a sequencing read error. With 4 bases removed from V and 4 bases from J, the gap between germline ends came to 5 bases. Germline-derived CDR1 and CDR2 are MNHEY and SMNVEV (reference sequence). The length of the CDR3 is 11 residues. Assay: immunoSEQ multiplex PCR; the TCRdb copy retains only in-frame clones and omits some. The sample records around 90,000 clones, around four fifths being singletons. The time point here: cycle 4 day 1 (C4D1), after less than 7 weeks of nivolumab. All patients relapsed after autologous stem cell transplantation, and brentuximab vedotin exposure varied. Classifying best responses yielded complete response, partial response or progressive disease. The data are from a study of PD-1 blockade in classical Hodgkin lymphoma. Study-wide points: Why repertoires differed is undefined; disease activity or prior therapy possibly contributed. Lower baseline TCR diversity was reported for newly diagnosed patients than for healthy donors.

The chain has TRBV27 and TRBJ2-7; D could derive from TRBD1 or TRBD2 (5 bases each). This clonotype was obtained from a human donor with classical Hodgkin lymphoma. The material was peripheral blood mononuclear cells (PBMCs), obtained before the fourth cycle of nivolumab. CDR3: CASSWGYEQYF. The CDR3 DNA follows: TGTGCCAGCAGTTGGGGGTACGAGCAGTACTTC.